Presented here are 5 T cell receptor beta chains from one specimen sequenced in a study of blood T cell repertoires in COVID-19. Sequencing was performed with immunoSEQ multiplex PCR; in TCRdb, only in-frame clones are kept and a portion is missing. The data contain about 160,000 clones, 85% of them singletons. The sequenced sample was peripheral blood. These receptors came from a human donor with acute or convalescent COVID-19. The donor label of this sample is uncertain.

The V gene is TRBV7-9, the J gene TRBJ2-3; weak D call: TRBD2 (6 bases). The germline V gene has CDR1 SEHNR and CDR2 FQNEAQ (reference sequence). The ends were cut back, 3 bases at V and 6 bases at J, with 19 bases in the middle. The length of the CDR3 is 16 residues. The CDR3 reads CASSFSRVARGDTQYF. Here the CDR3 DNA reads TGTGCCAGCAGCTTTTCTAGGGTTGCCCGGGGGGATACGCAGTATTTT. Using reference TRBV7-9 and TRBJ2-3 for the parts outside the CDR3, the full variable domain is DTGVSQNPRHKITKRGQNVTFRCDPISEHNRLYWYRQTLGQGPEFLTYFQNEAQLEKSRLLSDRFSAERPKGSFSTLEIQRTEQGDSAMYLCASSFSRVARGDTQYFGPGTRLTVL.

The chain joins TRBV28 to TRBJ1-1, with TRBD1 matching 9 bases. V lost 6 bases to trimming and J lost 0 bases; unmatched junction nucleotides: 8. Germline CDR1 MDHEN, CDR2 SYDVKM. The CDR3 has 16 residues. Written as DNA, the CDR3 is TGTGCCAGCAGCACGGGACAGGGAAACATGAACACTGAAGCTTTCTTT. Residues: CASSTGQGNMNTEAFF.

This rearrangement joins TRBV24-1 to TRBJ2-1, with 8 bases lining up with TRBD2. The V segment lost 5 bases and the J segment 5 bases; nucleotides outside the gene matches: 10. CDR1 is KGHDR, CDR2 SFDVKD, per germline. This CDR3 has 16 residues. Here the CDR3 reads CATSGRRGGQDNEQFF. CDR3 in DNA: TGTGCCACCAGTGGCCGTCGGGGGGGCCAGGACAATGAGCAGTTCTTC.

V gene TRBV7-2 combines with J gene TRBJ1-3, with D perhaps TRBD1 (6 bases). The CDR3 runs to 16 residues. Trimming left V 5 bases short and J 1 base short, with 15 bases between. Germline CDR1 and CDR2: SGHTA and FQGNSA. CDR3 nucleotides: TGTGCCAGCAGCAAGCAGGGGTTAAAGTCTGGAAACACCATATATTTT. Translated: CASSKQGLKSGNTIYF.

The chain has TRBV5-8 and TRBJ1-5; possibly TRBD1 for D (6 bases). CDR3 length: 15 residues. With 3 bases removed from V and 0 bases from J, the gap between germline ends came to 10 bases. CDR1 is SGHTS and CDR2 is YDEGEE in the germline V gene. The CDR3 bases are TGTGCCAGCAGCTATGGACAGAATAGCAATCAGCCCCAGCATTTT. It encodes CASSYGQNSNQPQHF. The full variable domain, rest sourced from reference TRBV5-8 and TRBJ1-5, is EAGVTQSPTHLIKTRGQQATLRCSPISGHTSVYWYQQALGLGLQFLLWYDEGEERNRGNFPPRFSGRQFPNYSSELNVNALELEDSALYLCASSYGQNSNQPQHFGDGTRLSIL.